A single sample is the source of the 15 T cell receptor beta chains below, sequenced in a study of blood T cell repertoires in COVID-19. Repertoires were generated with immunoSEQ multiplex PCR, while TCRdb's copy carries only in-frame clones and drops some. The sample contains around 320,000 clones, under 90% of which appear only once. The sequenced sample was peripheral blood. Source of these receptors: a woman aged 25 to 39 with COVID-19, enrolled during active disease.

In nucleotides, the CDR3 is TGTGCCAGCAGCCTTGTTCTCGATCGGGAGACCCAGTACTTC. It yields the protein CASSLVLDRETQYF. This chain joins TRBV7-8 and TRBJ2-5; D uncertain. The CDR3 spans 14 residues. Germline assignment: CDR1 SGHVS and CDR2 FQNEAQ. Trimming cost V 5 bases and J 5 bases, with 15 bases left between them. The variable domain in full, with the rest retrieved from reference TRBV7-8 and TRBJ2-5, is GAGVSQSPRYKVAKRGQDVALRCDPISGHVSLFWYQQALGQGPEFLTYFQNEAQLDKSGLPSDRFFAERPEGSVSTLKIQRTQQEDSAVYLCASSLVLDRETQYFGPGTRLLVL.

The rearrangement uses TRBV4-2 and TRBJ1-1; D might be TRBD1 (6 bases). Trimming stripped 1 base from V and 5 bases from J, with 14 bases between. The CDR3 contains 15 residues. From germline, CDR1 is LGHNA and CDR2 YNFKEQ. The CDR3 nucleotides read TGTGCCAGCAGCCAAGGAACAGGGAGATGGACTGAAGCTTTCTTT. The encoded protein is CASSQGTGRWTEAFF.

The genes are TRBV7-9 and TRBJ1-2; a possible D gene is TRBD1 (5 bases). In germline, CDR1 is SEHNR, CDR2 FQNEAQ (reference sequence). The V end lost 6 bases, the J end lost 3 bases, and 11 bases lay between the germline ends. The CDR3 runs 13 residues. The CDR3 bases are TGTGCCAGCAGGCAGGGTGGTCACTATGGCTACACCTTC. Protein product: CASRQGGHYGYTF.

The chain uses TRBV14 and TRBJ1-4; D gene ambiguous. The CDR3 runs 17 residues. Germline V gene sequence: CDR1 SGHDN, CDR2 FVKESK. V shed 3 bases and J shed 0 bases, with 14 bases lying between them. In nucleotides, the CDR3 is TGTGCCAGCAGCCAGACGATAATTGCGGCAACTAATGAAAAACTGTTTTTT. As protein: CASSQTIIAATNEKLFF.

This clone has just one count. CDR3 in DNA: TGTGCCTGGAGTGTAAAGGCGGGGGGAAGGCCCGGGGAGCTGTTTTTT. Its translation is CAWSVKAGGRPGELFF. The chain recombines TRBV30 with TRBJ2-2; 8 bases are a match to TRBD2. This CDR3 region has 16 residues. From germline, CDR1 is GTSNPN and CDR2 SVGIG (reference sequence). V was clipped by 0 bases and J by 6 bases; unmatched bases: 9.

The chain joins TRBV2 to TRBJ2-3; tentative D call: TRBD2 (5 bases). Germline V gene lookup returns CDR1 SNHLY and CDR2 FYNNEI. This CDR3 comprises 14 residues. Trimming removed 3 bases at V and 5 bases at J, with 12 bases between. CDR3 coding DNA: TGTGCCAGCAGTGAGAGGACTGCCCTAGATACGCAGTATTTT. Its protein product is CASSERTALDTQYF.

The chain joins TRBV7-9 to TRBJ1-6; 8 nucleotides line up with TRBD1. Trimming cost V 1 base and J 9 bases; bases outside gene matches: 5. The CDR3 totals 15 residues. Germline V gene lookup returns CDR1 SEHNR and CDR2 FQNEAQ (reference sequence). The CDR3 DNA follows: TGTGCCAGCAGCTTAGTTCAGGGGGCCGGTTCACCCCTCCACTTT. The encoded protein is CASSLVQGAGSPLHF. Drawing the rest from reference TRBV7-9 and TRBJ1-6, the complete variable domain is DTGVSQNPRHKITKRGQNVTFRCDPISEHNRLYWYRQTLGQGPEFLTYFQNEAQLEKSRLLSDRFSAERPKGSFSTLEIQRTEQGDSAMYLCASSLVQGAGSPLHFGNGTRLTVT.

The chain is built from TRBV10-3 and TRBJ2-5; a weak D match, TRBD2 (6 bases). Germline CDR1 ENHRY, CDR2 SYGVKD. CDR3 length: 14 amino acids. Trimming shortened V by 0 bases and J by 5 bases, and 10 bases separated the two germline ends. The CDR3 sequence is CAISESNGGETQYF. The CDR3 coding sequence is TGTGCCATCAGTGAGTCGAATGGGGGGGAGACCCAGTACTTC.

The V call is TRBV5-1, the J call TRBJ1-2, with no clear D. V was cut by 2 bases and J by 1 base, with 3 bases left in between. This CDR3 contains 12 residues. In germline, CDR1 is SGHRS, CDR2 YFSETQ. CDR3 sequence: CASSLHNYGYTF. The CDR3 bases are TGCGCCAGCAGCTTACATAACTATGGCTACACCTTC.

This clone was counted only a few times. This rearrangement joins TRBV4-2 to TRBJ2-3; 9 nucleotides match TRBD2. Germline CDR1 LGHNA, CDR2 YNFKEQ. CDR3 size: 16 residues. The junction had 4 bases not matched to a gene; V was cut back by 2 bases and J by 1 base. The DNA for the CDR3 is TGTGCCAGCAGCCAATTTGCTAGCGGGGGCACAGATACGCAGTATTTT. This sequence encodes CASSQFASGGTDTQYF.

The chain has TRBV29-1 and TRBJ2-2, with a weak D call TRBD1 (5 bases). The CDR3 is made up of 12 amino acids. The germline V and J ends were trimmed by 5 bases and 4 bases, with 8 bases remaining between them. CDR1 is SQVTM, CDR2 ANQGSEA, per germline. CDR3 in amino acids: CSVTGGTGELFF. The DNA of the CDR3 is TGCAGCGTTACAGGCGGCACCGGGGAGCTGTTTTTT.

This clone was seen a single time. This chain uses TRBV11-2 with TRBJ2-7; 8 bases map to TRBD1. CDR1 is SGHAT and CDR2 is FQNNGV in the germline V gene. The CDR3 extends over 15 amino acids. Losses at the gene ends were 1 base for V and 0 bases for J; bases not matched to a gene: 2. This chain's CDR3 is CASSLVGQGSYEQYF. CDR3 DNA: TGTGCCAGCAGCTTAGTCGGACAGGGCTCCTACGAGCAGTACTTC.

The chain employs TRBV27 and TRBJ1-5; D gene ambiguous. Trimming cost V 3 bases and J 6 bases, with 12 bases left between them. Germline V gives CDR1 MNHEY, CDR2 SMNVEV (reference sequence). The CDR3 has 14 residues. CDR3 sequence reads: CASSFGGSVQPQHF. The CDR3 nucleotides read TGTGCCAGCAGTTTTGGTGGTTCGGTTCAGCCCCAGCATTTT.

This chain links TRBV5-5 with TRBJ2-1; D is possibly TRBD1 (6 bases). The germline gives CDR1 SGHKS, CDR2 YYEKEE (reference sequence). This CDR3 is 14 amino acids long. V shed 3 bases and J shed 4 bases, with 11 bases lying between them. CDR3 loop: CASSSPGTYNEQFF. The CDR3 nucleotides are TGTGCCAGCAGCTCCCCAGGGACATACAATGAGCAGTTCTTC. The variable domain in full, completed from reference TRBV5-5 and TRBJ2-1, reads DAGVTQSPTHLIKTRGQQVTLRCSPISGHKSVSWYQQVLGQGPQFIFQYYEKEERGRGNFPDRFSARQFPNYSSELNVNALLLGDSALYLCASSSPGTYNEQFFGPGTRLTVL.

This chain connects TRBV30 to TRBJ1-5; TRBD1 matches at 7 bases. Germline loops: CDR1 GTSNPN, CDR2 SVGIG (reference sequence). The CDR3 is made up of 17 amino acids. The trim removed 4 bases at V and 6 bases at J, leaving 18 bases unmatched. CDR3 DNA sequence: TGTGCCTGGAAGGAGGGGGCGGTTGGTGGAGGAGGTCAGCCCCAGCATTTT. Translating gives CAWKEGAVGGGGQPQHF.